Below are 16 T cell receptor beta chains sequenced from a single sample in a study of blood T cell repertoires in COVID-19. Clones were sequenced by immunoSEQ multiplex PCR, and TCRdb holds only the in-frame ones, with some missing. There are fewer than 250,000 clones in the sample; approximately 81% occur only once, and about 20% lies in the top ten. The material sequenced was peripheral blood. Receptor source: a man aged 30-40 years with active or convalescent COVID-19.

V usage is TRBV9 and J usage is TRBJ2-5; D is perhaps TRBD2 (5 bases). This CDR3 has 14 amino acids. Germline loops: CDR1 SGDLS, CDR2 YYNGEE. V gave up 3 bases and J gave up 2 bases, with 11 bases separating them. CDR3 region: CASSASPGQETQYF. The CDR3 region has the DNA TGTGCCAGCAGCGCATCGCCGGGACAAGAGACCCAGTACTTC.

The J gene is TRBJ1-2, the V gene TRBV12-3 or TRBV12-4, with D possibly TRBD1 on 5 matching bases. The V gene lost 2 bases and the J gene lost 8 bases, with 6 bases spanning the gap. This CDR3 has 11 amino acids. CDR3 amino acids: CASSLQGGYTF. The CDR3 DNA reads TGTGCCAGCAGTTTACAGGGCGGCTACACCTTC.

The rearrangement uses TRBV6-6 and TRBJ2-1, with D hard to call. V lost 0 bases, J lost 3 bases, and 12 bases lay in between. Germline V lookup: CDR1 MNHNY, CDR2 SVGAGI (reference sequence). There are 16 residues in the CDR3. CDR3 nucleotide sequence: TGTGCCAGCAGTTACTCGAAATTAGTCCACTACAATGAGCAGTTCTTC. It specifies CASSYSKLVHYNEQFF.

The V and J genes are TRBV5-5 and TRBJ1-2; tentative D call: TRBD1 (5 bases). V dropped 2 bases and J dropped 4 bases, with 12 bases sitting between them. CDR1 is SGHKS, CDR2 YYEKEE, per germline (reference sequence). This CDR3 is built from 14 residues. The CDR3 coding sequence is TGTGCCAGCAGCTTACCCCAGGGCCTCTATGGCTACACCTTC. Its protein product is CASSLPQGLYGYTF.

The chain couples TRBV25-1 to TRBJ1-2; TRBD1 matches 7 bases. CDR1 is MGHDK and CDR2 is SYGVNS in the germline V gene. J gave up 5 bases and V 3 bases, and 9 bases lay outside the gene matches. This CDR3 contains 15 residues. The CDR3 DNA is TGTGCCAGCAGTGATCCTCGACAGGGTTGGTATGGCTACACCTTC. Its translation: CASSDPRQGWYGYTF.

V gene TRBV7-2 combines with J gene TRBJ1-2; D possibly corresponds to TRBD1 (5 bases). Trimming took off 2 bases at V and 7 bases at J, with 20 bases between the two ends. The CDR3 runs 16 residues. CDR1 and CDR2 from the germline V gene are SGHTA and FQGNSA. This CDR3 reads CASSLTPPGRTCGYTF. DNA of the CDR3: TGTGCCAGCAGCTTAACGCCCCCCGGACGGACATGTGGCTACACCTTC.

The DNA for the CDR3 is TGTGCCAGCACCCGGACAGGGGCGAATCAGCCCCAGCATTTT. This codes for CASTRTGANQPQHF. The chain combines TRBV6-5 with TRBJ1-5; 9 nucleotides align to TRBD1. The CDR3 consists of 14 residues. The V gene's germline CDR1 is MNHEY and CDR2 SVGAGI. The trim removed 7 bases at V and 4 bases at J, leaving 5 bases unmatched.

The DNA for the CDR3 is TGCGCCAGCAGCCAACGGACTAGCGGGGGGTCGTACGAGCAGTACTTC. Protein: CASSQRTSGGSYEQYF. The rearrangement joins TRBV4-1 to TRBJ2-7; 14 bases line up with TRBD2. This CDR3 contains 16 residues. V lost 2 bases and J lost 4; bases outside the gene matches: 4. Germline V lookup: CDR1 MGHRA, CDR2 YSYEKL.

The chain employs TRBV5-6 and TRBJ2-7; 13 bases are a match to TRBD2. Germline trimming cut 4 bases from V and 7 bases from J; bases unmatched to any gene: 11. Germline CDR1 reads SGHDT; CDR2 reads YYEEEE. The CDR3 runs to 16 residues. The CDR3 DNA reads TGTGCCAGCAGCCCCCGGTCCACTAGCGGGAGGGGAGAGCAGTACTTC. It codes for CASSPRSTSGRGEQYF.

The chain uses TRBV2 and TRBJ2-2; 8 nucleotides agree with TRBD1. Germline CDR1 reads SNHLY; CDR2 reads FYNNEI. CDR3 length: 16 amino acids. With V trimmed by 6 bases and J by 0 bases, 6 bases remained unmatched. CDR3 coding DNA: TGTGCCAGCAGGGGGGACAGGCCCGCGAACACCGGGGAGCTGTTTTTT. Its translation: CASRGDRPANTGELFF.

The rearrangement uses TRBV18 and TRBJ2-6, with a weak D call TRBD2 (5 bases). This CDR3 has 15 residues. Germline V lookup: CDR1 KGHSH, CDR2 LQKENI. Deletions cut 5 bases from V and 0 bases from J, with 8 bases between. As DNA, the CDR3 is TGTGCCAGCTCAAACGGAGGCTCTGGGGCCAACGTCCTGACTTTC. The encoded protein is CASSNGGSGANVLTF.

This chain's CDR3 is CASSPHYEQYF. The CDR3 bases are TGTGCCAGCAGCCCCCATTACGAGCAGTACTTC. The chain carries TRBV25-1 and TRBJ2-7; unclear D gene. The germline gives CDR1 MGHDK, CDR2 SYGVNS. There are 11 residues in the CDR3. Trimming removed 6 bases from V and 4 bases from J, with 7 bases in between.

This clone was counted a few times. V gene TRBV7-9 combines with J gene TRBJ1-2; no definite D call. CDR1 and CDR2 from the germline V gene are SEHNR and FQNEAQ (reference sequence). Trimming pared 1 base from V and 4 bases from J, leaving 10 bases between. The CDR3 is 14 residues long. The DNA of the CDR3 is TGTGCCAGCAGCTTAGGTACTTTCGGCTATGGCTACACCTTC. Translating it yields CASSLGTFGYGYTF.

The V call is TRBV28, the J call TRBJ1-2, with D perhaps TRBD1 (6 bases). This CDR3 has 16 amino acids. Per the germline V gene, CDR1 is MDHEN and CDR2 is SYDVKM. V lost 4 bases to trimming and J lost 1 base, with 16 bases between them. The CDR3 reads CASSSVHHRVNYGYTF. The CDR3, as DNA: TGTGCCAGCAGTTCCGTACACCACAGGGTTAACTATGGCTACACCTTC.

The CDR3 protein is CAWSLGGLAGVLFF. Here the CDR3 DNA reads TGTGCCTGGAGTCTAGGGGGACTAGCGGGGGTACTGTTTTTT. The V and J genes are TRBV30 and TRBJ2-2; 14 bases are shared with TRBD2. The J segment lost 14 bases and the V segment lost 2 bases, leaving 7 bases of the junction unmatched. The V gene's germline CDR1 is GTSNPN and CDR2 SVGIG (reference sequence). This CDR3 contains 14 residues. Drawing the rest from reference TRBV30 and TRBJ2-2, the complete variable domain is SQTIHQWPATLVQPVGSPLSLECTVEGTSNPNLYWYRQAAGRGLQLLFYSVGIGQISSEVPQNLSASRPQDRQFILSSKKLLLSDSGFYLCAWSLGGLAGVLFFGEGSRLTVL.

The chain carries TRBV2 and TRBJ2-2; D is possibly TRBD1 (6 bases). V lost 4 bases, J lost 1 base, and 13 bases lay in between. Looked up from germline, CDR1 is SNHLY and CDR2 is FYNNEI. CDR3 length: 16 amino acids. This CDR3 is CASSAARGWNTGELFF. The CDR3 DNA sequence: TGTGCCAGCAGTGCGGCCAGGGGCTGGAACACCGGGGAGCTGTTTTTT. Together with reference TRBV2 and TRBJ2-2, the CDR3 gives the full variable domain: EPEVTQTPSHQVTQMGQEVILRCVPISNHLYFYWYRQILGQKVEFLVSFYNNEISEKSEIFDDQFSVERPDGSNFTLKIRSTKLEDSAMYFCASSAARGWNTGELFFGEGSRLTVL.